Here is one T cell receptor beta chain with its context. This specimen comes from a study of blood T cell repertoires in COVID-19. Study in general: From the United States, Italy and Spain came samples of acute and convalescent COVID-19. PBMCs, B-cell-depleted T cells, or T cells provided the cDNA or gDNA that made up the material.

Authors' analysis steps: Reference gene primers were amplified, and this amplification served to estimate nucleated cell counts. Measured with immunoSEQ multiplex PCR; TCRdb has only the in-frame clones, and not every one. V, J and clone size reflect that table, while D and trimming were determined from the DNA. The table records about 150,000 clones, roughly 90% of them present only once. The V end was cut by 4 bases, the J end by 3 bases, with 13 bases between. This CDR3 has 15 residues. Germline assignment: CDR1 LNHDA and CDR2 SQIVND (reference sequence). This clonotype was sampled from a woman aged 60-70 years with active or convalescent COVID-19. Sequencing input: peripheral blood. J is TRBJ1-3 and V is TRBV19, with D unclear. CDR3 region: CASSTHLTGGNTIYF. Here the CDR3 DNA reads TGTGCCAGTAGTACCCATTTGACGGGTGGAAACACCATATATTTT. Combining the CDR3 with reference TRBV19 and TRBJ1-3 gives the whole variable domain DGGITQSPKYLFRKEGQNVTLSCEQNLNHDAMYWYRQDPGQGLRLIYYSQIVNDFQKGDIAEGYSVSREKKESFPLTVTSAQKNPTAFYLCASSTHLTGGNTIYFGEGSWLTVV.